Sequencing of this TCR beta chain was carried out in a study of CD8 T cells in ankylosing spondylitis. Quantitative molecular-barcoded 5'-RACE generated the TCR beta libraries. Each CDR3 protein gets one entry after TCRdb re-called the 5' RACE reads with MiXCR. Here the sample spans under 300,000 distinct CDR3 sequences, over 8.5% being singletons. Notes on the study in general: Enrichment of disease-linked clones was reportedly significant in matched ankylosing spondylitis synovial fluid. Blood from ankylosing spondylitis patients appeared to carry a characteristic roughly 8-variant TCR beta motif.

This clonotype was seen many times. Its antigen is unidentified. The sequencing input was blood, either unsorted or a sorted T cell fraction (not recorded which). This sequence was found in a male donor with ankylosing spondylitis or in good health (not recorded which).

CDR3 DNA: TGTGCCAGCAGTTCCCCCGGGACAGATGACACTGAAGCTTTCTTT. Translated: CASSSPGTDDTEAFF. The chain joins TRBV6-5 to TRBJ1-1, with 7 bases lining up with TRBD1. Germline V gene sequence: CDR1 MNHEY, CDR2 SVGAGI. CDR3 length equals 15 residues. Trimming at V came to 4 bases and at J to 3 bases, leaving 8 bases not matched to a gene.